This TCR beta chain stems from a study of cytomegalovirus exposure and HLA in healthy donors. The CDR3 loop spans 15 amino acids. J lost 2 bases, V lost 6 bases, and 8 bases had no gene match. Germline lookup yields CDR1 LGHNA and CDR2 YSLEER. Amplification used 60 Vbeta primers and 13 Jbeta primers. Libraries were prepared by immunoSEQ multiplex PCR; TCRdb keeps only in-frame clonotypes and omits some of them. Of about 89,000 clones in the sample, about 76% are singletons; the top ten hold around 10%. The origin of this receptor is a young man in good health and CMV-seropositive. The chain links TRBV4-3 to TRBJ2-3; 7 bases are shared with TRBD1. Specimen: PBMCs. CDR3 sequence: CASSLWTGLTDTQYF. Written as DNA, the CDR3 is TGCGCCAGCAGTCTTTGGACAGGACTCACAGATACGCAGTATTTT.